The following is a T cell receptor (beta chain) sequence with its context. The target antigen is unknown. At one of its ends the junction is not consistent with the germline gene, which may arise from a read error. Profiled with immunoSEQ multiplex PCR; TCRdb holds only in-frame clones, not every one. In the table there are tens of thousands of clones, approximately 80% of which are singletons. This sample is part of a study of OX40 agonist ivuxolimab in advanced cancers. Study-wide results and limits: Averaging showed that CD8+ T cells had more expanded clones than CD4+ did.

This CDR3 has 16 residues. Germline CDR1 and CDR2: SGHDN and FVKESK. The sampling schedule covered blood at baseline, cycle 4 day 1, and cycle 7 day 1. The source was CD4+ or CD8+ T cells sorted from blood, collected in a trial of the OX40 agonist ivuxolimab. The clonotype was recovered from an adult with an advanced solid tumor such as melanoma, head and neck, liver or kidney cancer. The chain combines TRBV14 with TRBJ2-2, with D unclear. The CDR3 coding sequence is TGTGCCAGCAGCCCCTTACAAACTTCGAAAACCGGGGAGCTGTTTTTT. It yields the protein CASSPLQTSKTGELFF.